The 2 T cell receptor beta chains listed next were all sequenced from one sample in a study of shared clonotypes between healthy human individuals. The repertoire was sequenced with immunoSEQ multiplex PCR; TCRdb's copy has only in-frame clones and lacks some. This sample has fewer than 850,000 clones; just over 95% occur once, and the top ten carry roughly 0.23%. In the naive CD8 group, cells lacked CD45RO and were positively selected for CCR7, so terminally differentiated effector memory CD45RA+ cells were left out. The sample was naive CD8+ T cells sorted from blood. The receptors were gathered from a man aged 25-40 years in good health.

Points on this clone: At one end, the junction sequence differs from germline, possibly due to a read error. The chain joins TRBV7-7 to TRBJ1-1; D is unclear. Germline CDR1 is SSHAT and CDR2 is FNYEAQ (reference sequence). CDR3 length: 13 amino acids. The CDR3 sequence: CASSLGSGTEAFF. In nucleotides, the CDR3 is TGTGCTAGCAGCTTAGGGAGTGGCACTGAAGCTTTCTTT.

This chain connects TRBV5-1 to TRBJ2-2; the D gene is possibly TRBD2 (5 bases). The CDR3 contains 17 residues. Looked up from germline, CDR1 is SGHRS and CDR2 is YFSETQ. With 0 bases removed from V and 0 bases from J, the gap between germline ends came to 12 bases. In nucleotides, the CDR3 is TGCGCCAGCAGCTTGGACAGTTTTAGCGCGAACACCGGGGAGCTGTTTTTT. Its protein product is CASSLDSFSANTGELFF.